The rows below give T cell receptor beta chains drawn from one sample of a study of T cell repertoires in cytomegalovirus infection. No antigen has been assigned to these receptors. TCRdb processed the reads anew with MiXCR; each CDR3 protein has one entry. The table lists 600,000 to 700,000 distinct CDR3 sequences, 30% to 35% of them singletons, with about 18% in the top ten. The input for sequencing was cultured PBMCs, taken from culture after CMV antigen stimulation. These receptors were obtained from a human donor in good health (CMV status not recorded). Some clones in this sample may be carry-over from other donors' samples. CDR3s include the opening cysteine and the closing phenylalanine or tryptophan. Fields, in order: D gene, V gene, clone size, CDR3 length, J gene, CDR3 DNA, CDR3 protein. D genes are given only for firm matches. Only some rows state a clone size, as once, few, many or a class for expanded clones.

D gene: NA
V gene: TRBV12-3/TRBV12-4
clone size: NA
CDR3 length: 17
J gene: TRBJ2-1
CDR3 DNA: TGTGCCAGCAGTTCGCTCCGGTGGGACAACGAAGACAATGAGCAGTTCTTC
CDR3 protein: CASSSLRWDNEDNEQFF

D gene: TRBD2
V gene: TRBV25-1
clone size: NA
CDR3 length: 14
J gene: TRBJ2-3
CDR3 DNA: TGTGCCAGCAATGAGCGGGAGAGTGTGGATACGCAGTATTTT
CDR3 protein: CASNERESVDTQYF

D gene: NA
V gene: TRBV2
clone size: NA
CDR3 length: 15
J gene: TRBJ2-3
CDR3 DNA: TGTGCCAGCAGTGAAGAGGGGGACGTGACAGATACGCAGTATTTT
CDR3 protein: CASSEEGDVTDTQYF

D gene: TRBD1
V gene: TRBV19
clone size: once
CDR3 length: 16
J gene: TRBJ1-2
CDR3 DNA: TGTGCCAGTAGTCTGACCGGGACAGGGGGCAACTATGGCTACACCTTC
CDR3 protein: CASSLTGTGGNYGYTF

D gene: TRBD2
V gene: TRBV7-2
clone size: few
CDR3 length: 18
J gene: TRBJ2-7
CDR3 DNA: TGTGCCAGCAGCTTAGATGGTCTAGCGGGAGGGTTATCCTACGAGCAGTACTTC
CDR3 protein: CASSLDGLAGGLSYEQYF

D gene: NA
V gene: TRBV19
clone size: NA
CDR3 length: 14
J gene: TRBJ1-1
CDR3 DNA: TGTGCCAGTAGTATCGCCAGGGTCGACACTGAAGCTTTCTTT
CDR3 protein: CASSIARVDTEAFF

D gene: NA
V gene: TRBV19
clone size: NA
CDR3 length: 14
J gene: TRBJ2-1
CDR3 DNA: TGTGCCAGTAGCCTAAACGACAGGTACAATGAGCAGTTCTTC
CDR3 protein: CASSLNDRYNEQFF

D gene: TRBD1
V gene: TRBV11-2
clone size: NA
CDR3 length: 15
J gene: TRBJ2-1
CDR3 DNA: TGTGCCAGCAGCTCCTGGACAGGGATCGGAAATGAGCAGTTCTTC
CDR3 protein: CASSSWTGIGNEQFF

D gene: TRBD2
V gene: TRBV15
clone size: NA
CDR3 length: 14
J gene: TRBJ2-1
CDR3 DNA: TGTGCCACCAGCAGCGGGGGGACCTACAATGAGCAGTTCTTC
CDR3 protein: CATSSGGTYNEQFF

D gene: TRBD1
V gene: TRBV18
clone size: NA
CDR3 length: 15
J gene: TRBJ1-5
CDR3 DNA: TGTGCCAGCTCACCAGGGCAGGGGGCTCTTCAGCCCCAGCATTTT
CDR3 protein: CASSPGQGALQPQHF

D gene: TRBD1
V gene: TRBV4-1
clone size: NA
CDR3 length: 17
J gene: TRBJ2-1
CDR3 DNA: TGCGCCAGCAGCCAAGTAACTACAGGGGGCTATTACAATGAGCAGTTCTTC
CDR3 protein: CASSQVTTGGYYNEQFF

D gene: NA
V gene: TRBV19
clone size: NA
CDR3 length: 15
J gene: TRBJ2-1
CDR3 DNA: TGCGCCAGCAGCATAGACGGTAGCTCCTACAATGAGCAGTTCTTC
CDR3 protein: CASSIDGSSYNEQFF

D gene: NA
V gene: TRBV25-1
clone size: NA
CDR3 length: 15
J gene: TRBJ1-5
CDR3 DNA: TGTGCCAGCAGTGAATTTGACGGAGTGAATCAGCCCCAGCATTTT
CDR3 protein: CASSEFDGVNQPQHF

D gene: NA
V gene: TRBV5-1
clone size: NA
CDR3 length: 14
J gene: TRBJ2-1
CDR3 DNA: TGCGCCAGCAGCTCCACACCGCCAAACAATGAGCAGTTCTTC
CDR3 protein: CASSSTPPNNEQFF

D gene: NA
V gene: TRBV28
clone size: NA
CDR3 length: 13
J gene: TRBJ1-2
CDR3 DNA: TGTGCCAGCAGTGCAGGGGAGGGCTATGGCTACACCTTC
CDR3 protein: CASSAGEGYGYTF

D gene: TRBD2
V gene: TRBV7-2
clone size: NA
CDR3 length: 18
J gene: TRBJ2-3
CDR3 DNA: TGTGCCAGCAGCTTAGCGGGACTAGCGGGACTTAACACAGATACGCAGTATTTT
CDR3 protein: CASSLAGLAGLNTDTQYF

D gene: TRBD1
V gene: TRBV7-2
clone size: NA
CDR3 length: 16
J gene: TRBJ2-1
CDR3 DNA: TGTGCCAGCAGCTCGAGACAGGGGGGACCCTACAATGAGCAGTTCTTC
CDR3 protein: CASSSRQGGPYNEQFF

D gene: TRBD2
V gene: TRBV7-6
clone size: few
CDR3 length: 17
J gene: TRBJ2-5
CDR3 DNA: TGTGCCAGCAGCTTAACTACTAGCGGGGGGGCGGGGGAGACCCAGTACTTC
CDR3 protein: CASSLTTSGGAGETQYF

D gene: NA
V gene: TRBV7-3
clone size: once
CDR3 length: 11
J gene: TRBJ2-7
CDR3 DNA: TGTGCCAGCAGCGGAGGCGGGGAGCAGCACTTC
CDR3 protein: CASSGGGEQHF

D gene: NA
V gene: TRBV27
clone size: once
CDR3 length: 15
J gene: TRBJ2-7
CDR3 DNA: TGTGCCAGCAGCAACCGGGACGGTGGACCCTACGAGCAGTACTTC
CDR3 protein: CASSNRDGGPYEQYF

D gene: NA
V gene: TRBV19
clone size: NA
CDR3 length: 17
J gene: TRBJ1-2
CDR3 DNA: TGTGCCAGTAGCACCGGACGGCGGCGGAGGCCTAACTATGGCTACACCTTC
CDR3 protein: CASSTGRRRRPNYGYTF

D gene: NA
V gene: TRBV19
clone size: NA
CDR3 length: 15
J gene: TRBJ1-2
CDR3 DNA: TGTGCCAGAAAGGATTCGGGGGAACCTAACTATGGCTACACCTTC
CDR3 protein: CARKDSGEPNYGYTF

D gene: NA
V gene: TRBV6-6
clone size: NA
CDR3 length: 15
J gene: TRBJ2-6
CDR3 DNA: TGTGCCAGCAGTCCCCCTCAGGCTGGGGCCAACGTCCTGACTTTC
CDR3 protein: CASSPPQAGANVLTF

D gene: TRBD2
V gene: TRBV12-3/TRBV12-4
clone size: NA
CDR3 length: 15
J gene: TRBJ2-1
CDR3 DNA: TGTGCCAGCAGTCCGACTAGCGGGGGGGCTCTCGAGCAGTTCTTC
CDR3 protein: CASSPTSGGALEQFF

D gene: NA
V gene: TRBV7-7
clone size: few
CDR3 length: 13
J gene: TRBJ2-7
CDR3 DNA: TGTGCCAGCAGCTTACAACGGGGAAGCGAGCAGTACTTC
CDR3 protein: CASSLQRGSEQYF

D gene: TRBD1
V gene: TRBV5-6
clone size: NA
CDR3 length: 15
J gene: TRBJ2-7
CDR3 DNA: TGTGCCAGCAGCCCAATAGGGGGACAGGACTACGAGCAGTACTTC
CDR3 protein: CASSPIGGQDYEQYF

D gene: NA
V gene: TRBV5-5
clone size: NA
CDR3 length: 18
J gene: TRBJ2-3
CDR3 DNA: TGTGCCAGCAGCCCCCTCTGGCGTCTAGGCCAAGGTGGAGATACGCAGTATTTT
CDR3 protein: CASSPLWRLGQGGDTQYF

D gene: NA
V gene: TRBV30
clone size: NA
CDR3 length: 14
J gene: TRBJ1-4
CDR3 DNA: TGTGCCTGGAGTGTCACTCAGGGCAATGAAAAACTGTTTTTT
CDR3 protein: CAWSVTQGNEKLFF

D gene: NA
V gene: TRBV7-8
clone size: many
CDR3 length: 13
J gene: TRBJ1-1
CDR3 DNA: TGTGCCAGCAGCACCCCGATAGGGACTGAAGCTTTCTTT
CDR3 protein: CASSTPIGTEAFF

D gene: NA
V gene: TRBV5-1
clone size: once
CDR3 length: 15
J gene: TRBJ1-4
CDR3 DNA: TGCGCCAGCAGCTCGGGAGCCACAACTAATGAAAAACTGTTTTTT
CDR3 protein: CASSSGATTNEKLFF

D gene: NA
V gene: TRBV29-1
clone size: once
CDR3 length: 15
J gene: TRBJ2-2
CDR3 DNA: TGCAGCGTCCGAACTAGGGGGGCCGTGGAAGGGGAGCTGTTTTTT
CDR3 protein: CSVRTRGAVEGELFF

D gene: NA
V gene: TRBV5-6
clone size: few
CDR3 length: 14
J gene: TRBJ1-5
CDR3 DNA: TGTGCCAGCAGCTTGGGCCAGGGCCTCCAGCCCCAGCATTTT
CDR3 protein: CASSLGQGLQPQHF

D gene: TRBD2
V gene: TRBV28
clone size: NA
CDR3 length: 15
J gene: TRBJ2-7
CDR3 DNA: TGTGCCAGCAGTTTATTCGGGCGGGGGGGAAACGAGCAGTACTTC
CDR3 protein: CASSLFGRGGNEQYF

D gene: NA
V gene: TRBV7-2
clone size: NA
CDR3 length: 16
J gene: TRBJ2-7
CDR3 DNA: TGTGCCAGCAGCTTAGAGAGGGAATTAGGCGCCTACGAGCAGTACTTC
CDR3 protein: CASSLERELGAYEQYF

D gene: NA
V gene: TRBV4-1
clone size: once
CDR3 length: 14
J gene: TRBJ2-7
CDR3 DNA: TGCGCCAGCAGCCAAGTTACCCGTTCCTACGAGCAGTACTTC
CDR3 protein: CASSQVTRSYEQYF

D gene: TRBD2
V gene: TRBV4-1
clone size: NA
CDR3 length: 17
J gene: TRBJ2-5
CDR3 DNA: TGCGCCAGCAGCCAAGCTTTCCTAGCGGGGCACCAAGAGACCCAGTACTTC
CDR3 protein: CASSQAFLAGHQETQYF

D gene: TRBD2
V gene: TRBV19
clone size: few
CDR3 length: 19
J gene: TRBJ2-1
CDR3 DNA: TGTGCCAGTAGTTCCCCGGGACTAGCGGGGACGAGCTCCTACAATGAGCAGTTCTTC
CDR3 protein: CASSSPGLAGTSSYNEQFF

D gene: NA
V gene: TRBV7-2
clone size: few
CDR3 length: 15
J gene: TRBJ2-7
CDR3 DNA: TGTGCCAGCAGCTTAGGCGGGTTGGGGTTATACGAGCAGTACTTC
CDR3 protein: CASSLGGLGLYEQYF

D gene: TRBD2
V gene: TRBV6-1
clone size: NA
CDR3 length: 16
J gene: TRBJ2-5
CDR3 DNA: TGTGCCAGCAGTGAAGCTTTGACTAGCGGTGGAGAGACCCAGTACTTC
CDR3 protein: CASSEALTSGGETQYF

D gene: TRBD2
V gene: TRBV7-6
clone size: many
CDR3 length: 15
J gene: TRBJ2-1
CDR3 DNA: TGTGCCAGCAGCTTTAGCGGGAGGGGGGGCAATGAGCAGTTCTTC
CDR3 protein: CASSFSGRGGNEQFF

D gene: TRBD2
V gene: TRBV6-2/TRBV6-3
clone size: many
CDR3 length: 14
J gene: TRBJ2-7
CDR3 DNA: TGTGCCAGCAGTTACCGCGGGGGAGACTACGAGCAGTACTTC
CDR3 protein: CASSYRGGDYEQYF

D gene: NA
V gene: TRBV18
clone size: few
CDR3 length: 12
J gene: TRBJ2-7
CDR3 DNA: TGTGCCAGCTCGGCGGACAGCTACGAGCAGTACTTC
CDR3 protein: CASSADSYEQYF

D gene: NA
V gene: TRBV7-2
clone size: few
CDR3 length: 14
J gene: TRBJ2-7
CDR3 DNA: TGTGCCAGCAGCTTAGGACCGAGCGGGTACGAGCAGTACTTC
CDR3 protein: CASSLGPSGYEQYF

D gene: NA
V gene: TRBV20-1
clone size: once
CDR3 length: 12
J gene: TRBJ1-2
CDR3 DNA: TGCGGGACGGAACCCATCCACCATGGCTACACCTTC
CDR3 protein: CGTEPIHHGYTF

D gene: NA
V gene: TRBV19
clone size: NA
CDR3 length: 13
J gene: TRBJ1-1
CDR3 DNA: TGTGCCAGTAGCTCACAGGGCACCACTGAAGCTTTCTTT
CDR3 protein: CASSSQGTTEAFF

D gene: TRBD1
V gene: TRBV28
clone size: few
CDR3 length: 15
J gene: TRBJ2-7
CDR3 DNA: TGTGCCAGCAGTTTGAGAGGACAGGAAGACTACGAGCAGTACTTC
CDR3 protein: CASSLRGQEDYEQYF

D gene: NA
V gene: TRBV27
clone size: NA
CDR3 length: 15
J gene: TRBJ1-5
CDR3 DNA: TGTGCCAGCAGTTTAAGGGCTTTTAGCAATCAGCCCCAGCATTTT
CDR3 protein: CASSLRAFSNQPQHF

D gene: NA
V gene: TRBV7-2
clone size: many
CDR3 length: 14
J gene: TRBJ1-2
CDR3 DNA: TGTGCCAGCAGCTCTCGACAGGCCCTCTATGGCTACACCTTC
CDR3 protein: CASSSRQALYGYTF

D gene: NA
V gene: TRBV12-3/TRBV12-4
clone size: once
CDR3 length: 15
J gene: TRBJ1-5
CDR3 DNA: TGTGCCAGCAGTTCCGGACGGGTTACGAGGGAGCCCCAGCATTTT
CDR3 protein: CASSSGRVTREPQHF

D gene: NA
V gene: TRBV7-2
clone size: few
CDR3 length: 14
J gene: TRBJ1-4
CDR3 DNA: TGTGCCAGCAGCCCGACAAGGGACAATGAAAAACTGTTTTTT
CDR3 protein: CASSPTRDNEKLFF

D gene: NA
V gene: TRBV7-6
clone size: NA
CDR3 length: 15
J gene: TRBJ2-2
CDR3 DNA: TGTGCCAGCAGCTCCTACAGGGATAAAGGAGGGGAGCTGTTTTTT
CDR3 protein: CASSSYRDKGGELFF

D gene: NA
V gene: TRBV7-8
clone size: many
CDR3 length: 16
J gene: TRBJ1-5
CDR3 DNA: TGTGCCAGCAGCCCCCTCCTCGGGCATAGCAATCAGCCCCAGCATTTT
CDR3 protein: CASSPLLGHSNQPQHF

D gene: NA
V gene: TRBV7-2
clone size: few
CDR3 length: 16
J gene: TRBJ2-7
CDR3 DNA: TGTGCCAGCACCATCACTATCACCCTTCGCTCCTACGAGCAGTACTTC
CDR3 protein: CASTITITLRSYEQYF

D gene: NA
V gene: TRBV9
clone size: NA
CDR3 length: 15
J gene: TRBJ1-6
CDR3 DNA: TGTGCCAGCAGCGTAACGGCAGCCTATAATTCACCCCTCCACTTT
CDR3 protein: CASSVTAAYNSPLHF

D gene: NA
V gene: TRBV19
clone size: many
CDR3 length: 17
J gene: TRBJ1-2
CDR3 DNA: TGTGCCAGTAGTATAGAAAACACCCAAAAACCGGGACCCGGCTGCACCTTC
CDR3 protein: CASSIENTQKPGPGCTF